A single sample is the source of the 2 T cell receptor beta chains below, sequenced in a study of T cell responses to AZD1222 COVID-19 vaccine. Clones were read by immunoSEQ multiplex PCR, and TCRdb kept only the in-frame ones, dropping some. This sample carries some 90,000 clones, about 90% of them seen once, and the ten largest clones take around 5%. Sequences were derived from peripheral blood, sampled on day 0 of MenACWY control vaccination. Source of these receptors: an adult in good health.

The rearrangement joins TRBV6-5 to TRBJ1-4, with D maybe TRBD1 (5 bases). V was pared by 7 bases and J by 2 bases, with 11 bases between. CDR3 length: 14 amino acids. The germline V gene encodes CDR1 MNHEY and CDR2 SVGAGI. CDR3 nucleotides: TGTGCCAGCAATTCAGGGATGACTAATGAAAAACTGTTTTTT. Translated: CASNSGMTNEKLFF.

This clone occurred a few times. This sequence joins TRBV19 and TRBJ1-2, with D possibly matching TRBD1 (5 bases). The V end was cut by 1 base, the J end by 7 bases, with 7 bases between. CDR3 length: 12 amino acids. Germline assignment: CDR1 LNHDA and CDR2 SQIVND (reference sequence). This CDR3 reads CASSIVGAGYTF. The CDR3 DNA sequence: TGTGCCAGTAGTATAGTTGGGGCTGGCTACACCTTC.